One sample yielded the 23 T cell receptor beta chains listed below, sequenced in a study of blood T cell repertoires in COVID-19. Clones were read by immunoSEQ multiplex PCR, and TCRdb kept only the in-frame ones, dropping some. The table includes around 180,000 clones, around three quarters detected once. Sequenced material: PBMCs or T cells enriched from blood (not recorded which). All receptors come from a woman aged 45-59 years with acute COVID-19.

The rearrangement links TRBV7-9 to TRBJ1-2; no reliable D call. Trimming took off 5 bases at V and 4 bases at J, with 14 bases between the two ends. Per the germline V gene, CDR1 is SEHNR and CDR2 is FQNEAQ (reference sequence). The CDR3 totals 14 residues. The CDR3 DNA is TGTGCCAGCAGCCGGAACGAGGGTAGCTATGGCTACACCTTC. Its translation: CASSRNEGSYGYTF.

The chain is built from TRBV7-9 and TRBJ2-1; TRBD2 aligns across 11 bases. The CDR3 contains 15 residues. The V gene's germline CDR1 is SEHNR and CDR2 FQNEAQ (reference sequence). V shed 5 bases, J shed 9 bases, and the junction held 9 bases outside the gene matches. As DNA, the CDR3 is TGTGCCAGCAGCCCGCGTAGCGGGGGGGCCTTTGAGCAGTTCTTC. It is translated as CASSPRSGGAFEQFF.

J is TRBJ1-2 and V is TRBV24-1; D is uncertain. Germline CDR1 KGHDR, CDR2 SFDVKD. This CDR3 has 16 amino acids. V was trimmed by 5 bases and J by 8 bases, leaving 23 bases between them. The CDR3 loop reads CATSASSGQVGGGYTF. The DNA of the CDR3 is TGTGCCACCAGTGCCTCAAGTGGGCAGGTCGGCGGGGGCTACACCTTC.

The DNA for the CDR3 is TGCAGTGCTAGTTCCAGGGTGGGGTATGGCTACACCTTC. Protein sequence: CSASSRVGYGYTF. The V gene is TRBV20-1, the J gene TRBJ1-2; perhaps TRBD1 as D (5 bases). The germline gives CDR1 DFQATT, CDR2 SNEGSKA (reference sequence). CDR3 size: 13 residues. V dropped 3 bases and J dropped 5 bases, with 13 bases sitting between them.

The V and J genes are TRBV19 and TRBJ1-3; D not certain. The V gene lost 9 bases and the J gene lost 3 bases, with 24 bases spanning the gap. This CDR3 region has 17 residues. Germline CDR1 LNHDA, CDR2 SQIVND (reference sequence). The CDR3: CASTPPGRPAFGNTIYF. The CDR3 DNA reads TGTGCCAGCACCCCCCCGGGAAGACCAGCCTTTGGAAACACCATATATTTT.

The chain recombines TRBV6-4 with TRBJ2-2, with 8 bases lining up with TRBD2. V lost 2 bases and J lost 1; bases outside the gene matches: 6. This CDR3 region has 17 residues. CDR1 and CDR2 (germline): MRHNA, SNTAGT. Here the CDR3 DNA reads TGTGCCAGCAGTGACCTGTCGGGGGGGGTGAACACCGGGGAGCTGTTTTTT. This sequence encodes CASSDLSGGVNTGELFF.

V is TRBV9 and J is TRBJ2-3, with TRBD2 as a possible D gene (5 bases). CDR3 length: 14 residues. Looked up from germline, CDR1 is SGDLS and CDR2 is YYNGEE. The germline V and J ends were trimmed by 0 bases and 2 bases, with 7 bases remaining between them. The CDR3 region is CASSVAGNTDTQYF. In nucleotides, the CDR3 is TGTGCCAGCAGCGTAGCCGGGAACACAGATACGCAGTATTTT.

The sample holds a few counts of this clone. V usage is TRBV3-1 (or the pseudogene TRBV3-2) and J usage is TRBJ2-1, with D possibly matching TRBD1 (6 bases). Trimming cost V 5 bases and J 8 bases, with 22 bases left between them. The CDR3 extends over 16 amino acids. Germline V gene sequence: CDR1 LGHDT, CDR2 YNNKEL (reference sequence). CDR3 bases: TGTGCCAGCAGCTTCCACTGGACAGAAGGAGTCGATGAGCAGTTCTTC. Translation gives CASSFHWTEGVDEQFF.

V and J are TRBV19 and TRBJ1-2, with D maybe TRBD1 (6 bases). V lost 9 bases to trimming and J lost 4 bases, with 18 bases between them. Germline V gene data show CDR1 as LNHDA and CDR2 as SQIVND (reference sequence). The CDR3 spans 14 residues. CDR3 coding DNA: TGTGCCAGCATCACAGGGACGGGCGGCTATGGCTACACCTTC. It specifies CASITGTGGYGYTF.

The V gene is TRBV19, the J gene TRBJ1-3; D ambiguous. V dropped 5 bases and J dropped 0 bases, with 17 bases sitting between them. The CDR3 is 17 amino acids. CDR1 LNHDA and CDR2 SQIVND come from the germline V gene (reference sequence). Written as DNA, the CDR3 is TGTGCCAGTAGTCGGAGCGGTTTAATTAGCTCTGGAAACACCATATATTTT. Translating it yields CASSRSGLISSGNTIYF. The variable domain in full, with the rest retrieved from reference TRBV19 and TRBJ1-3, is DGGITQSPKYLFRKEGQNVTLSCEQNLNHDAMYWYRQDPGQGLRLIYYSQIVNDFQKGDIAEGYSVSREKKESFPLTVTSAQKNPTAFYLCASSRSGLISSGNTIYFGEGSWLTVV.

The chain joins TRBV2 to TRBJ1-4; a possible D gene is TRBD1 (5 bases). V was cut by 4 bases and J by 6 bases, with 21 bases left in between. Germline V gene sequence: CDR1 SNHLY, CDR2 FYNNEI. CDR3 length: 17 residues. The CDR3 loop reads CASSVSRQSVRDEKLFF. CDR3 nucleotide sequence: TGTGCCAGCAGTGTGTCCAGACAGTCGGTCAGGGATGAAAAACTGTTTTTT.

Only a few counts were recorded for this clone. The chain recombines TRBV19 with TRBJ1-4; 7 bases map to TRBD1. Germline CDR1 reads LNHDA; CDR2 reads SQIVND (reference sequence). The trim removed 4 bases at V and 8 bases at J, leaving 13 bases unmatched. The CDR3 is made up of 16 amino acids. CDR3 DNA sequence: TGTGCCAGTAGTACCTTCGGACAGGCGGGACTCGAAAAACTGTTTTTT. Its protein is CASSTFGQAGLEKLFF. Full variable domain (remainder filled in from reference TRBV19 and TRBJ1-4): DGGITQSPKYLFRKEGQNVTLSCEQNLNHDAMYWYRQDPGQGLRLIYYSQIVNDFQKGDIAEGYSVSREKKESFPLTVTSAQKNPTAFYLCASSTFGQAGLEKLFFGSGTQLSVL.

CDR3 sequence: CASSVAGSGNQPQHF. In DNA, the CDR3 is TGTGCCAGCAGCGTAGCTGGTTCGGGCAATCAGCCCCAGCATTTT. The chain couples TRBV9 to TRBJ1-5; D is undetermined. CDR1 is SGDLS and CDR2 is YYNGEE in the germline V gene. The CDR3 runs to 15 residues. V was shortened by 0 bases and J by 2 bases, with 9 bases between the two germline ends.

This clone was detected only once. This chain links TRBV4-3 with TRBJ2-1; weak D call: TRBD1 (5 bases). The CDR3 spans 17 residues. V lost 1 base and J 1 base, leaving 14 bases between the germline ends. Germline-derived CDR1 and CDR2 are LGHNA and YSLEER. The CDR3, as DNA: TGCGCCAGCAGCCAAGTAGCTAGGGGCCTATCCTACAATGAGCAGTTCTTC. Translation: CASSQVARGLSYNEQFF.

The chain uses TRBV19 and TRBJ2-2, with TRBD2 identical over 8 bases. In germline, CDR1 is LNHDA, CDR2 SQIVND (reference sequence). The V segment lost 4 bases and the J segment 4 bases; nucleotides outside the gene matches: 8. The CDR3 totals 16 residues. The CDR3 DNA reads as TGTGCCAGTAGTAAGGCATTCGGGGGGGTCACCGGGGAGCTGTTTTTT. Its protein is CASSKAFGGVTGELFF.

The chain is built from TRBV19 and TRBJ1-5, with D possibly matching TRBD1 (6 bases). CDR3 length equals 15 residues. Deletions cut 7 bases from V and 2 bases from J, with 15 bases between. Germline CDR1 reads LNHDA; CDR2 reads SQIVND (reference sequence). CDR3 residues: CASTPLDSRNQPQHF. For the CDR3, the DNA is TGTGCCAGTACCCCATTGGACAGCCGCAATCAGCCCCAGCATTTT.

CDR3 nucleotide sequence: TGTGCCAGCAGCTTAGTGGGCTCGGGATTGCCCCATGAAGCTTTCTTT. As protein: CASSLVGSGLPHEAFF. The J gene is TRBJ1-1, the V gene TRBV7-2; D is unresolved. The ends were cut back, 1 base at V and 7 bases at J, with 19 bases in the middle. Germline CDR1 is SGHTA and CDR2 is FQGNSA. The CDR3 has 16 residues. Full variable domain (remainder filled in from reference TRBV7-2 and TRBJ1-1): GAGVSQSPSNKVTEKGKDVELRCDPISGHTALYWYRQSLGQGLEFLIYFQGNSAPDKSGLPSDRFSAERTGGSVSTLTIQRTQQEDSAVYLCASSLVGSGLPHEAFFGQGTRLTVV.

The CDR3: CASSPSSGAYGYTF. CDR3 coding DNA: TGTGCCAGCAGCCCATCTTCAGGCGCATATGGCTACACCTTC. The chain uses TRBV6-5 and TRBJ1-2; D remains ambiguous. Trimming took 6 bases from V and 5 from J, leaving 16 bases between them. The CDR3 totals 14 residues. Germline V gene sequence: CDR1 MNHEY, CDR2 SVGAGI.

V is TRBV2 and J is TRBJ1-6, with D unclear. Trimming removed 6 bases at V and 11 bases at J, with 8 bases between. The CDR3 consists of 11 residues. From germline, CDR1 is SNHLY and CDR2 FYNNEI. CDR3 in DNA: TGTGCCAGCAGGGCAGAGGCACCCCTCCACTTT. Its protein is CASRAEAPLHF.

This sequence joins TRBV7-9 and TRBJ1-2, with D possibly matching TRBD1 (6 bases). The V and J ends lost 3 bases and 8 bases respectively, with 7 bases between them. The CDR3 totals 11 residues. Per germline, CDR1 SEHNR and CDR2 FQNEAQ (reference sequence). CDR3 nucleotide sequence: TGTGCCAGCAGCTTTACAGGGGGCTACACCTTC. The encoded protein is CASSFTGGYTF.

For the CDR3, the DNA is TGTGCCAGCAGCTTTCAGACGGGGGAGAAGGAGACCCAGTACTTC. It yields the protein CASSFQTGEKETQYF. The chain employs TRBV7-2 and TRBJ2-5; D is perhaps TRBD2 (6 bases). The V gene lost 3 bases and the J gene lost 5 bases, with 16 bases spanning the gap. This CDR3 spans 15 amino acids. CDR1 and CDR2 (germline): SGHTA, FQGNSA.

The J gene is TRBJ1-5, the V gene TRBV7-9; TRBD1 aligns across 8 bases. The germline V gene has CDR1 SEHNR and CDR2 FQNEAQ (reference sequence). This CDR3 is built from 12 residues. V shed 4 bases and J 12 bases; nucleotides not matched to a gene: 5. The CDR3 DNA reads TGTGCCAGCAGCTCATCCGACAGGGGCCAGCATTTT. This translates into CASSSSDRGQHF.

The chain joins TRBV3-1 (or the pseudogene TRBV3-2) to TRBJ1-6; TRBD1 aligns across 9 bases. With V trimmed by 3 bases and J by 1 base, 1 base remained unmatched. Germline V CDR1 and CDR2: LGHDT, YNNKEL (reference sequence). This CDR3 comprises 16 residues. The CDR3: CASSQGQGSYNSPLHF. In nucleotides, the CDR3 is TGTGCCAGCAGCCAGGGACAGGGTTCCTATAATTCACCCCTCCACTTT.